These 5 T cell receptor beta chains were sequenced from one sample in a study of cytomegalovirus exposure and HLA in healthy donors. The PCR contained 60 Vbeta and 13 Jbeta primers. Sequencing used immunoSEQ multiplex PCR; TCRdb keeps in-frame clones, though not all of them. The sample holds 40,000 to 55,000 clones. The material sequenced was PBMCs. The receptors originated from a male donor in good health and CMV-seropositive.

The chain has TRBV19 and TRBJ2-7; 14 bases agree with TRBD2. The CDR3 sequence is 14 residues long. The germline gives CDR1 LNHDA, CDR2 SQIVND (reference sequence). Trimming cost V 6 bases and J 3 bases; bases outside gene matches: 1. The CDR3 loop reads CASRGTSGSYEQYF. Written as DNA, the CDR3 is TGTGCCAGTAGGGGGACTAGCGGGAGCTACGAGCAGTACTTC. The whole variable domain, remainder taken from reference TRBV19 and TRBJ2-7, is DGGITQSPKYLFRKEGQNVTLSCEQNLNHDAMYWYRQDPGQGLRLIYYSQIVNDFQKGDIAEGYSVSREKKESFPLTVTSAQKNPTAFYLCASRGTSGSYEQYFGPGTRLTVT.

The chain combines TRBV2 with TRBJ2-3, with TRBD2 matching over 15 bases. The CDR3 is 17 amino acids. CDR1 and CDR2 from the germline V gene are SNHLY and FYNNEI. V shed 6 bases, J shed 4 bases, and the junction held 8 bases outside the gene matches. The CDR3 loop is CASRPGLAGGQADTQYF. The DNA for the CDR3 is TGTGCCAGCAGACCTGGACTAGCGGGGGGGCAGGCAGATACGCAGTATTTT.

The genes are TRBV23-1 and TRBJ2-7; 9 bases fit TRBD1. TRBV23-1 is an ORF, with its function uncertain. V dropped 2 bases and J dropped 3; count of bases not matched to a gene: 8. This CDR3 spans 16 amino acids. As DNA, the CDR3 is TGCGCCAGCAGTCAAACCCCGGACAGGGGAGGCTACGAGCAGTACTTC. Translation gives CASSQTPDRGGYEQYF.

V is TRBV29-1 and J is TRBJ1-2, with a tentative D call TRBD1 (5 bases). The CDR3 contains 15 residues. CDR1 and CDR2 (germline): SQVTM, ANQGSEA. V gave up 2 bases and J gave up 0 bases, with 13 bases separating them. The CDR3 loop is CSVESGPEANYGYTF. CDR3 DNA sequence: TGCAGCGTTGAATCAGGGCCAGAGGCTAACTATGGCTACACCTTC.

This chain links TRBV13 with TRBJ2-5; 10 bases agree with TRBD1. Germline-derived CDR1 and CDR2 are PRHDT and FYEKMQ (reference sequence). The ends lost 4 bases at V and 4 bases at J; junction bases unmatched: 12. There are 17 residues in the CDR3. The DNA for the CDR3 is TGTGCCAGCAGCTCCCAGGACAGGGGGGTGCTTCGAGAGACCCAGTACTTC. This codes for CASSSQDRGVLRETQYF. Filled out from reference TRBV13 and TRBJ2-5, the complete variable domain reads AAGVIQSPRHLIKEKRETATLKCYPIPRHDTVYWYQQGPGQDPQFLISFYEKMQSDKGSIPDRFSAQQFSDYHSELNMSSLELGDSALYFCASSSQDRGVLRETQYFGPGTRLLVL.